The sequence of this TCR beta chain was determined in a study of beta chain features in type 1 diabetes. Study-level background: Age, gender and cell yields were similar between patients and healthy donors.

As every portion of the isolated RNA was reverse transcribed, the sequencing read expressed TCRB transcripts. Profiled with immunoSEQ multiplex PCR; TCRdb holds only in-frame clones, not every one. Of around 710,000 clones in the sample, approximately 13% are singletons; the top ten hold roughly 0.11%. General study points: Moderately but significantly shorter TCRB CDR3s were found in Type 1 diabetes patients in all four CD4+ subsets.

The CDR3 spans 14 residues. CDR1 is KGHSH and CDR2 is LQKENI in the germline V gene. Trimming took off 4 bases at V and 1 base at J, with 8 bases between the two ends. A few counts support this clone. What it binds is not known. The specimen was naive CD4+ T cells from blood. The chain couples TRBV18 to TRBJ2-1; D remains unclear. The TCR sequence derives from a man younger than 40 with type 1 diabetes. DNA of the CDR3: TGTGCCAGCTCACAGGATGAGTCCTACAATGAGCAGTTCTTC. Translation gives CASSQDESYNEQFF.